What follows describes a single T cell receptor (beta chain). The data are from a study of blood T cell repertoires in COVID-19. About the study: The origin of the acute and convalescent COVID-19 samples was the United States, Italy and Spain.

TCRdb's copy holds only in-frame clones and misses some; the assay was immunoSEQ multiplex PCR. This sample carries approximately 210,000 clones, under 90% of them seen once, and the ten largest clones take approximately 19%. Sequenced input: peripheral blood. This clonotype was sampled from a human donor in a cohort sampled during active COVID-19.

The chain's CDR3 is CASSETRGGYGYTF. CDR3 in DNA: TGTGCCAGCAGTGAAACTCGGGGGGGCTATGGCTACACCTTC. The rearrangement joins TRBV2 to TRBJ1-2, with D possibly TRBD1 on 5 matching bases. CDR1 and CDR2 from the germline V gene are SNHLY and FYNNEI. The V gene lost 2 bases and the J gene lost 4 bases, with 11 bases spanning the gap. The CDR3 sequence is 14 residues long.